This T cell receptor (beta chain) was documented in a study of control samples from healthy donors and cancer patients. The germline CDR1 and CDR2 sequences are SGHTA and FQGNSA. V lost 1 base, J lost 8 bases, and 6 bases stayed unmatched. The CDR3 extends over 14 amino acids. TCRdb's table, derived via immunoSEQ multiplex PCR, lists solely in-frame clones and lacks some. The sample includes about 53,000 clones, 87% of them seen just once. The gene calls are TRBV7-2 and TRBJ2-3; 7 nucleotides match TRBD2. This clonotype was obtained from a man between 60 and 75 years old with head and neck cancer. The sample taken for sequencing was PBMCs. The CDR3 DNA is TGTGCCAGCAGCTTAGAGGCGGGAGTAGGTACGCAGTATTTT. This codes for CASSLEAGVGTQYF. The variable domain in full, with the rest retrieved from reference TRBV7-2 and TRBJ2-3, is GAGVSQSPSNKVTEKGKDVELRCDPISGHTALYWYRQSLGQGLEFLIYFQGNSAPDKSGLPSDRFSAERTGGSVSTLTIQRTQQEDSAVYLCASSLEAGVGTQYFGPGTRLTVL.